The rows below give T cell receptor beta chains drawn from one sample of a study of blood T cell repertoires in COVID-19. The method was immunoSEQ multiplex PCR; TCRdb's version includes in-frame clones alone and lacks a portion of them. The table has about 400,000 clones, approximately 87% seen once. The specimen sequenced was PBMCs or T cells enriched from blood (not recorded which). Every receptor here comes from a woman in her 30s with acute COVID-19. Each CDR3 is given without its conserved first and last residue. Each record gives: V gene, CDR3 length, CDR3 protein.

TRBV5-1,11,ASIATGGNEQF
TRBV7-9,14,ASSAIEDRGPYEQY
TRBV9,13,ASSVGWAGNTEAF
TRBV6-4,11,ASSPGAFYEQY
TRBV7-2,11,ASSFSGYEKLF
TRBV7-2,12,ASSAPGQGGWQF
TRBV6-1,13,ASSEISPGDTEAF
TRBV10-2,12,ASSESRENTEAF
TRBV4-2,12,ASSPLAGNEKLF
TRBV30,15,AWSGTSDWAGANVLT
TRBV18,12,ASSPGTSGDTQY
TRBV2,12,ASIQGIGNTEAF
TRBV29-1,17,SAFKLQPGTGVLNTEAF
TRBV2,12,ASSDTTSVAGYT
TRBV24-1,13,ATSGGGRDTGELF
TRBV6-1,15,ASSDWGLAGVDGELF
TRBV20-1,15,SASLPGLAGGPARQF
TRBV6-5,11,ASSRGGGNTIY
TRBV12-5,13,ASGHRDRVLYEQY
TRBV27,13,ASSPQGDGIYGYT
TRBV18,11,ASSPRGRTEAF
TRBV7-3,11,ASSLREGTEAF
TRBV7-3,13,ASSPTGTGANVLT
TRBV10-2,14,ASSELAGPSTDTQY
TRBV5-1,12,ASRVETSNYGYT
TRBV7-9,14,ASSRPGRGTGNTIY
TRBV4-1,13,ASSQEDRAGSPLH
TRBV28,11,ASSNPQNTEAF
TRBV5-1,12,ASRDTGMNTEAF
TRBV5-1,12,ASSLDRVDYGYT
TRBV21-1,9,ASPSSQPQH
TRBV29-1,14,SVVKGGTGAKDTQY
TRBV7-9,10,ASSLDSPELF
TRBV19,18,ASSTLPLTGTTGLSDEQF
TRBV27,13,ASSLMGQGREKLF
TRBV5-1,14,ASSWGDRPMEYGYT
TRBV27,13,ASSLGGTYNSPLH
TRBV5-3,14,ARSFLPRQVNQPQH
TRBV5-1,13,ASSSQTGPGTEAF
TRBV3-1/TRBV3-2,13,ASSLWGPAGEKLF
TRBV27,14,ASSSSPLVSYTEAF
TRBV6-1,14,ASSELGGSHSDTQY